One and the same sample provided the 15 T cell receptor beta chains below, sequenced in a study of CD8 T cells in Susac syndrome. A quantity of about 0.5 to 1 ug RNA underwent reverse transcription using random hexamers. In TCRdb, the immunoSEQ multiplex PCR reads were re-called with MiXCR into one record per CDR3 protein. The table shows more than 95,000 distinct CDR3 sequences, with about 94% occurring only once. The sample consisted of CD4+ T cells from PBMCs. The receptors come from a human donor in good health.

The chain employs TRBV7-9 and TRBJ2-1, with 7 bases aligning to TRBD1. CDR1 SEHNR and CDR2 FQNEAQ come from the germline V gene (reference sequence). The CDR3 has 17 residues. Trimming removed 4 bases from V and 8 bases from J; junction bases left unmatched: 17. The CDR3 is CASSSLPGQAQGDEQFF. As DNA, the CDR3 is TGTGCCAGCAGCTCCCTGCCCGGACAGGCCCAAGGGGATGAGCAGTTCTTC.

This chain links TRBV23-1 with TRBJ2-1, with 8 bases fitting TRBD1. Being an ORF, TRBV23-1 has a function that is uncertain. V gave up 2 bases and J gave up 5 bases; unmatched junction bases: 14. This CDR3 has 18 residues. CDR3 sequence reads: CASSQNVPDRAWNNEQFF. For the CDR3, the DNA is TGCGCCAGCAGTCAAAACGTCCCGGACAGGGCATGGAACAATGAGCAGTTCTTC.

This chain joins TRBV4-2 and TRBJ2-6, with 8 bases that match TRBD1. J lost 1 base, V lost 0 bases, and 11 bases had no gene match. The CDR3 spans 20 residues. The germline V gene has CDR1 LGHNA and CDR2 YNFKEQ. In DNA, the CDR3 is TGTGCCAGCAGCCAAGATAGACAGGGGCGAAAGGTGTCTGGGGCCAACGTCCTGACTTTC. Translated: CASSQDRQGRKVSGANVLTF.

V is TRBV11-2 and J is TRBJ1-4; tentative D call: TRBD1 (5 bases). V dropped 3 bases and J dropped 4 bases, with 9 bases sitting between them. This CDR3 has 14 residues. The germline gives CDR1 SGHAT, CDR2 FQNNGV. CDR3 bases: TGTGCCAGCAGCTTCGTGGGGGATAATGAAAAACTGTTTTTT. Translation: CASSFVGDNEKLFF.

This clonotype has a single count. The rearrangement joins TRBV7-9 to TRBJ2-7; D gene unclear. The CDR3 runs 13 residues. The V end lost 5 bases, the J end lost 3 bases, and 11 bases lay between the germline ends. Per germline, CDR1 SEHNR and CDR2 FQNEAQ (reference sequence). CDR3 sequence: CASSPRFDYEQYF. For the CDR3, the DNA is TGTGCCAGCAGCCCGCGGTTTGACTACGAGCAGTACTTC.

The J gene is TRBJ2-1, the V gene TRBV6-5, with D possibly being TRBD2 (7 bases). Looked up from germline, CDR1 is MNHEY and CDR2 is SVGAGI. The CDR3 length is 15 residues. V was shortened by 3 bases and J by 9 bases, with 18 bases between the two germline ends. CDR3 protein: CASSYSAGAGGEQFF. In nucleotides, the CDR3 is TGTGCCAGCAGTTATTCTGCGGGGGCCGGGGGTGAGCAGTTCTTC.

The J gene is TRBJ2-2, the V gene TRBV3-1; D uncertain. Trimming cost V 2 bases and J 4 bases, with 14 bases left between them. CDR1 LGHDT and CDR2 YNNKEL come from the germline V gene (reference sequence). This CDR3 spans 16 amino acids. In DNA, the CDR3 is TGTGCCAGCAGCCAAACCCGAGGCGATATCACCGGGGAGCTGTTTTTT. Its translation is CASSQTRGDITGELFF.

The chain joins TRBV28 to TRBJ1-5, with D possibly TRBD1 on 5 matching bases. V dropped 7 bases and J dropped 0 bases, with 13 bases sitting between them. CDR1 MDHEN and CDR2 SYDVKM come from the germline V gene. The CDR3 consists of 15 residues. The CDR3 reads CASIRGLYSNQPQHF. CDR3 nucleotides: TGTGCCAGCATCCGGGGCCTTTATAGCAATCAGCCCCAGCATTTT. The full variable domain, with the rest looked up from reference TRBV28 and TRBJ1-5, is DVKVTQSSRYLVKRTGEKVFLECVQDMDHENMFWYRQDPGLGLRLIYFSYDVKMKEKGDIPEGYSVSREKKERFSLILESASTNQTSMYLCASIRGLYSNQPQHFGDGTRLSIL.

V usage is TRBV29-1 and J usage is TRBJ2-1; possible D gene TRBD2, 5 bases. CDR3 length: 13 amino acids. Trimming took off 3 bases at V and 8 bases at J, with 14 bases between the two ends. Germline CDR1 reads SQVTM; CDR2 reads ANQGSEA. This CDR3 reads CSVDPGNAYEQFF. In DNA form, the CDR3 reads TGCAGCGTTGACCCCGGGAATGCTTATGAGCAGTTCTTC.

The chain recombines TRBV6-2 or TRBV6-3 with TRBJ2-3; 14 nucleotides agree with TRBD2. The V gene's germline CDR1 is MNHEY and CDR2 SVGEGT. The CDR3 contains 16 residues. V lost 7 bases and J lost 9; bases outside the gene matches: 12. CDR3 coding DNA: TGTGCCAGCACCGAACCCGGGACTAGCGGGAGTGGAACGCAGTATTTT. Protein sequence: CASTEPGTSGSGTQYF.

The rearrangement links TRBV5-1 to TRBJ1-1; D uncertain. Germline lookup yields CDR1 SGHRS and CDR2 YFSETQ. V was shortened by 0 bases and J by 0 bases, with 9 bases between the two germline ends. This CDR3 region has 15 residues. CDR3 sequence reads: CASSLAGVMNTEAFF. CDR3 nucleotides: TGCGCCAGCAGCTTGGCCGGGGTTATGAACACTGAAGCTTTCTTT.

This sequence joins TRBV6-4 and TRBJ1-5, with D tentatively TRBD1 (5 bases). Germline assignment: CDR1 MRHNA and CDR2 SNTAGT. V was shortened by 2 bases and J by 7 bases, with 9 bases between the two germline ends. There are 13 residues in the CDR3. The CDR3 sequence is CASSDQGGQPQHF. The DNA for the CDR3 is TGTGCCAGCAGTGACCAGGGCGGCCAGCCCCAGCATTTT.

DNA of the CDR3: TGTGCCAGCAGTTACGACCCACAGAGCTCCTACGAGCAGTACTTC. The encoded protein is CASSYDPQSSYEQYF. The chain has TRBV6-6 and TRBJ2-7; D is undetermined. V was cut by 2 bases and J by 0 bases, with 11 bases left in between. Germline CDR1 and CDR2: MNHNY and SVGAGI (reference sequence). CDR3 size: 15 residues.

V and J are TRBV10-1 and TRBJ2-1; TRBD1 agrees at 9 bases. This CDR3 contains 18 residues. CDR1 WNHNN and CDR2 SYGVQD come from the germline V gene (reference sequence). The V segment lost 1 base and the J segment 4 bases; nucleotides outside the gene matches: 11. The CDR3 bases are TGCGCCAGCAGTGAGTTCCAAGCGGGACAGGGAAATTACAATGAGCAGTTCTTC. Translated: CASSEFQAGQGNYNEQFF.

This rearrangement joins TRBV20-1 to TRBJ1-5; maybe TRBD1 (5 bases). The CDR3 totals 16 residues. Germline loops: CDR1 DFQATT, CDR2 SNEGSKA (reference sequence). The germline V and J ends were trimmed by 5 bases and 2 bases, with 19 bases remaining between them. CDR3 sequence (DNA): TGCAGTGCTCTATTAATGGAGGGGACTGGCAATCAGCCCCAGCATTTT. This encodes CSALLMEGTGNQPQHF.